These 27 T cell receptor beta chains were all obtained from the same sample, sequenced in a study of blood T cell repertoires in COVID-19. The data were produced by immunoSEQ multiplex PCR, yet TCRdb's version contains in-frame clones alone and is incomplete. Of 310,000 or so clones listed, 65% to 85% were seen once; the top ten hold approximately 1.1%. Sequencing input: peripheral blood. The receptors shown here come from a woman between 45 and 65 years old with acute or convalescent COVID-19.

This clone was found a few times. This chain uses TRBV6-1 with TRBJ1-2; no reliable D call. In germline, CDR1 is MNHNS, CDR2 SASEGT. V was shortened by 3 bases and J by 0 bases, with 8 bases between the two germline ends. The CDR3 length is 14 residues. The CDR3 spells CASSEGGANYGYTF. For the CDR3, the DNA is TGTGCCAGCAGTGAGGGCGGGGCTAACTATGGCTACACCTTC.

This chain joins TRBV6-2 or TRBV6-3 and TRBJ2-7; D possibly corresponds to TRBD1 (6 bases). The CDR3 is 12 residues long. The V gene lost 5 bases and the J gene lost 9 bases, with 14 bases spanning the gap. Per the germline V gene, CDR1 is MNHEY and CDR2 is SVGEGT. This CDR3 is CASSRSDRRQYV. The CDR3 coding sequence is TGTGCCAGCAGTAGGTCCGACAGGCGGCAGTACGTC.

The chain joins TRBV7-9 to TRBJ1-2; D gene ambiguous. Per germline, CDR1 SEHNR and CDR2 FQNEAQ (reference sequence). The CDR3 has 13 amino acids. The V end lost 5 bases, the J end lost 4 bases, and 11 bases lay between the germline ends. Here the CDR3 reads CASSESGIYGYTF. In nucleotides, the CDR3 is TGTGCCAGCAGCGAGTCGGGGATCTATGGCTACACCTTC.

J is TRBJ2-5 and V is TRBV18; a weak D match, TRBD2 (6 bases). Trimming left V 4 bases short and J 1 base short, with 7 bases between. The germline CDR1 and CDR2 sequences are KGHSH and LQKENI. The CDR3 extends over 13 amino acids. The CDR3 nucleotides are TGTGCCAGCTCACGGGGAGGCCAAGAGACCCAGTACTTC. Encoded protein: CASSRGGQETQYF.

This clone was seen only a few times. The chain links TRBV6-4 to TRBJ2-6; 7 nucleotides line up with TRBD1. This CDR3 region has 16 residues. Per germline, CDR1 MRHNA and CDR2 SNTAGT. The V and J ends lost 4 bases and 0 bases, in that order; junction bases with no gene match: 3. CDR3 sequence (DNA): TGTGCCAGCAGTGCAGCAGGGGGCTCTGGGGCCAACGTCCTGACTTTC. Translating gives CASSAAGGSGANVLTF.

The chain employs TRBV7-3 and TRBJ1-1; tentative D call: TRBD1 (5 bases). This CDR3 contains 13 residues. Germline values: CDR1 SGHTA, CDR2 FQGTGA. V was clipped by 0 bases and J by 7 bases, with 9 bases between them. The CDR3 bases are TGTGCCAGCAGCTTAACAGGGGAGGGTGAAGCTTTCTTT. Protein: CASSLTGEGEAFF.

The J gene is TRBJ1-5, the V gene TRBV6-1; 7 bases map to TRBD1. Losses at the gene ends were 10 bases for V and 7 bases for J; bases not matched to a gene: 10. The germline gives CDR1 MNHNS, CDR2 SASEGT. This CDR3 comprises 13 residues. The CDR3 nucleotides are TGTGCCAAAAGTGACAGGGAAAGCCAGCCCCAGCATTTT. Amino acid sequence: CAKSDRESQPQHF.

The V gene is TRBV29-1, the J gene TRBJ1-3; no clear D. CDR1 and CDR2 (germline): SQVTM, ANQGSEA. With 6 bases removed from V and 3 bases from J, the gap between germline ends came to 9 bases. The CDR3 runs to 12 residues. CDR3 nucleotide sequence: TGCAGCGTAGGAGAGGGTGGAAACACCATATATTTT. Its translation: CSVGEGGNTIYF.

The V gene is TRBV5-1, the J gene TRBJ2-6; perhaps TRBD1 as D (6 bases). CDR1 is SGHRS and CDR2 is YFSETQ in the germline V gene. The CDR3 length is 15 residues. Trimming cost V 4 bases and J 0 bases, with 8 bases left between them. The CDR3 DNA follows: TGCGCCAGCAGCCAACAGGGCTCTGGGGCCAACGTCCTGACTTTC. Amino acid sequence: CASSQQGSGANVLTF. Drawing the rest from reference TRBV5-1 and TRBJ2-6, the complete variable domain is KAGVTQTPRYLIKTRGQQVTLSCSPISGHRSVSWYQQTPGQGLQFLFEYFSETQRNKGNFPGRFSGRQFSNSRSEMNVSTLELGDSALYLCASSQQGSGANVLTFGAGSRLTVL.

The V gene is TRBV9, the J gene TRBJ2-6; 7 bases are shared with TRBD1. Germline CDR1 is SGDLS and CDR2 is YYNGEE. With 3 bases clipped from V and 0 bases from J, the junction kept 3 bases outside the gene matches. The CDR3 covers 16 residues. In DNA form, the CDR3 reads TGTGCCAGCAGCGGGGGACAGCACTCTGGGGCCAACGTCCTGACTTTC. Amino acid sequence: CASSGGQHSGANVLTF.

This clone is a singleton in its sample. V is TRBV18 and J is TRBJ1-4; the match to TRBD1 covers 9 bases. J lost 10 bases, V lost 5 bases, and 8 bases had no gene match. The CDR3 is 14 amino acids. Germline CDR1 and CDR2: KGHSH and LQKENI. This CDR3 reads CASSSGQGAGKLFF. CDR3 bases: TGTGCCAGCTCATCGGGACAGGGTGCGGGAAAACTGTTTTTT.

The V and J genes are TRBV7-6 and TRBJ2-7; maybe TRBD1 (5 bases). Per the germline V gene, CDR1 is SGHVS and CDR2 is FNYEAQ. CDR3 size: 13 residues. Trimming took off 5 bases at V and 6 bases at J, with 14 bases between the two ends. The CDR3 nucleotides are TGTGCCAGCAGCCCCACAGAAAGGGGCGAGCAGTACTTC. Translating gives CASSPTERGEQYF.

CDR3 sequence reads: CASAPGQGKDQPQHF. CDR3 sequence (DNA): TGTGCTAGTGCCCCGGGACAGGGGAAGGATCAGCCCCAGCATTTT. The chain employs TRBV12-5 and TRBJ1-5; the match to TRBD1 covers 10 bases. V lost 7 bases and J lost 5; bases outside the gene matches: 8. The CDR3 extends over 15 amino acids. Germline V gives CDR1 LGHNT, CDR2 FRNRAP.

The V gene is TRBV7-9, the J gene TRBJ2-3; tentative D call: TRBD1 (5 bases). CDR3 length equals 15 residues. Deletions cut 3 bases from V and 0 bases from J, with 10 bases between. CDR1 and CDR2 (germline): SEHNR, FQNEAQ (reference sequence). The CDR3 sequence is CASSLTTVSTDTQYF. In DNA form, the CDR3 reads TGTGCCAGCAGCTTGACGACAGTTAGCACAGATACGCAGTATTTT.

The CDR3 reads CASSTLYRGGTEAFF. CDR3 sequence (DNA): TGTGCCAGTAGTACACTATACAGGGGTGGTACTGAAGCTTTCTTT. The J gene is TRBJ1-1, the V gene TRBV19; TRBD1 aligns across 7 bases. With 4 bases clipped from V and 5 bases from J, the junction kept 10 bases outside the gene matches. Germline V gene sequence: CDR1 LNHDA, CDR2 SQIVND (reference sequence). This CDR3 is 15 amino acids long.

The chain is built from TRBV27 and TRBJ2-1, with TRBD1 matching 8 bases. Losses at the gene ends were 6 bases for V and 7 bases for J; bases not matched to a gene: 14. Germline-derived CDR1 and CDR2 are MNHEY and SMNVEV (reference sequence). The CDR3 is made up of 16 amino acids. The CDR3 coding sequence is TGTGCCAGCAGGACCCCTCGGACAGGGATAGGAAATGAGCAGTTCTTC. It codes for CASRTPRTGIGNEQFF.

This chain joins TRBV11-2 and TRBJ1-1; D unresolved. The CDR3 spans 13 residues. V lost 4 bases to trimming and J lost 0 bases, with 6 bases between them. Germline lookup yields CDR1 SGHAT and CDR2 FQNNGV. The CDR3 DNA reads as TGTGCCAGCAGCTCGTACATGAACACTGAAGCTTTCTTT. As protein: CASSSYMNTEAFF. Variable domain in full (rest from reference TRBV11-2 and TRBJ1-1): EAGVAQSPRYKIIEKRQSVAFWCNPISGHATLYWYQQILGQGPKLLIQFQNNGVVDDSQLPKDRFSAERLKGVDSTLKIQPAKLEDSAVYLCASSSYMNTEAFFGQGTRLTVV.

In DNA, the CDR3 is TGTGCCACCAGTGATAGTAGACAGGGGCCAGATACGCAGTATTTT. It translates to CATSDSRQGPDTQYF. This chain joins TRBV24-1 and TRBJ2-3; 8 bases are shared with TRBD1. Germline loops: CDR1 KGHDR, CDR2 SFDVKD. This CDR3 is 15 amino acids long. V shed 3 bases and J 4 bases; nucleotides not matched to a gene: 5.

This clone was seen more than once but under ten times. The chain combines TRBV27 with TRBJ1-2; TRBD1 matches 9 bases. V gave up 4 bases and J gave up 5 bases; unmatched junction bases: 2. CDR3 length: 13 amino acids. Germline CDR1 MNHEY, CDR2 SMNVEV (reference sequence). DNA for the CDR3: TGTGCCAGCAGTTACAGGGGGCAGTATGGCTACACCTTC. Translation: CASSYRGQYGYTF.

This clone showed up just once. This chain joins TRBV9 and TRBJ2-1, with 8 positions matching TRBD2. The V and J ends lost 2 bases and 7 bases, in that order; junction bases with no gene match: 8. From germline, CDR1 is SGDLS and CDR2 YYNGEE. The CDR3 has 15 amino acids. In nucleotides, the CDR3 is TGTGCCAGCAGCGTTGGTTCTAGCGGGTGGAATGAGCAGTTCTTC. Residues: CASSVGSSGWNEQFF.

This chain joins TRBV7-7 and TRBJ2-5, with 10 bases that match TRBD2. The CDR3 is 15 amino acids. Germline-derived CDR1 and CDR2 are SSHAT and FNYEAQ (reference sequence). The V gene end was trimmed by 7 bases and the J gene end by 5 bases; junction bases not matched to a gene: 10. Written as DNA, the CDR3 is TGTGCCAGCACCCCCATAGCGGGAGGAATGGAGACCCAGTACTTC. Translation gives CASTPIAGGMETQYF.

The genes are TRBV4-1 and TRBJ2-3, with D possibly matching TRBD2 (6 bases). CDR3 size: 16 residues. Germline assignment: CDR1 MGHRA and CDR2 YSYEKL. The V end lost 3 bases, the J end lost 7 bases, and 20 bases lay between the germline ends. CDR3 in amino acids: CASSQGLPQGVNTQYF. The CDR3 region has the DNA TGCGCCAGCAGCCAGGGACTCCCCCAAGGAGTGAATACGCAGTATTTT.

This clone occurred a few times. J is TRBJ2-7 and V is TRBV5-1, with no clear D. This CDR3 is built from 14 residues. Trimming shortened V by 2 bases and J by 0 bases, and 9 bases separated the two germline ends. Germline V CDR1 and CDR2: SGHRS, YFSETQ. The CDR3, as DNA: TGCGCCAGCAGCTTTTCAGCGAGCTCCTACGAGCAGTACTTC. Translated, it gives CASSFSASSYEQYF.

The V gene is TRBV19, the J gene TRBJ1-1, with 9 bases lining up with TRBD1. The CDR3 length is 15 residues. Germline CDR1 LNHDA, CDR2 SQIVND (reference sequence). V was clipped by 3 bases and J by 10 bases; unmatched bases: 12. CDR3 residues: CASSIGGTGYFGAFF. The CDR3 DNA sequence: TGTGCCAGTAGTATTGGCGGGACAGGGTACTTTGGAGCTTTCTTT.

This chain connects TRBV5-4 to TRBJ2-1; tentative D call: TRBD1 (5 bases). CDR1 SGHNT and CDR2 YYREEE come from the germline V gene (reference sequence). V was pared by 5 bases and J by 7 bases, with 13 bases between. The CDR3 covers 13 residues. The CDR3 sequence: CASREGPGNEQFF. Here the CDR3 DNA reads TGTGCCAGCAGAGAAGGGCCAGGGAATGAGCAGTTCTTC.

The chain recombines TRBV3-1 (or the pseudogene TRBV3-2) with TRBJ1-2; 8 bases map to TRBD1. The ends lost 0 bases at V and 2 bases at J; junction bases unmatched: 5. This CDR3 spans 16 amino acids. Per the germline V gene, CDR1 is LGHDT and CDR2 is YNNKEL (reference sequence). This chain's CDR3 is CASSQDSGQGNYGYTF. CDR3 in DNA: TGTGCCAGCAGCCAAGATTCCGGACAGGGAAACTATGGCTACACCTTC.

The rearrangement links TRBV28 to TRBJ2-3, with D maybe TRBD1 (6 bases). The V gene lost 6 bases and the J gene lost 9 bases, with 13 bases spanning the gap. This CDR3 region has 12 residues. Germline V gives CDR1 MDHEN, CDR2 SYDVKM. The CDR3 reads CASSRDKTTQYF. The CDR3 nucleotides are TGTGCCAGCAGCCGGGACAAAACCACGCAGTATTTT.